This TCR beta chain appears in the sequencing data of a study of blood T cell repertoires in COVID-19. In the study overall: Whether acute or convalescent, the COVID-19 samples came from the United States, Italy and Spain. PBMCs, B-cell-depleted T cells, or T cells provided the cDNA or gDNA that made up the material.

This clone was observed once. Original methodology: Using reference gene primer amplification, nucleated cell counts were estimated. Generated by immunoSEQ multiplex PCR, the TCRdb table keeps only in-frame clones and is missing some. V and J calls and clone size are those listed in that table; D and trimming were worked out from the DNA. The table lists some 130,000 clones, approximately 88% of them singletons. Sequencing used peripheral blood. The TCR was taken from a man aged 50 to 59 with acute or convalescent COVID-19.

CDR3 protein: CASSEGSNQPQHF. CDR3 coding DNA: TGTGCCAGCTCCGAGGGTAGCAATCAGCCCCAGCATTTT. The gene calls are TRBV18 and TRBJ1-5; D unclear. The CDR3 is made up of 13 amino acids. Germline lookup yields CDR1 KGHSH and CDR2 LQKENI. V dropped 6 bases and J dropped 0 bases, with 6 bases sitting between them.